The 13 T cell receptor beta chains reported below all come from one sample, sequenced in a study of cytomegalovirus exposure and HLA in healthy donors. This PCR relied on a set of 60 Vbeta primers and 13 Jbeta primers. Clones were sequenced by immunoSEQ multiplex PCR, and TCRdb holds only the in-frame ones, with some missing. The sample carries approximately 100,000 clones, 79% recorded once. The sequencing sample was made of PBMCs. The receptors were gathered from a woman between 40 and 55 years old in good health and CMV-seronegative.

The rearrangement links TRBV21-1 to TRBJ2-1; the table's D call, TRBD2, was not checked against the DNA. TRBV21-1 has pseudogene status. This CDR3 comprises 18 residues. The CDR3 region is CASSKAGGSGVSYNEQFF. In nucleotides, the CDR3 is TGTGCCAGCAGCAAAGCTGGAGGTAGCGGGGTTTCCTACAATGAGCAGTTCTTC.

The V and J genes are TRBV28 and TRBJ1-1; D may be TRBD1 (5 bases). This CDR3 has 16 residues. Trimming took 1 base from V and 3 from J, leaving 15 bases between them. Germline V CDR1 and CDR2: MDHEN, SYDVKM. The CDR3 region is CASSLSPRGGDTEAFF. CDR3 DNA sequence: TGTGCCAGCAGTTTATCCCCGCGCGGGGGAGACACTGAAGCTTTCTTT. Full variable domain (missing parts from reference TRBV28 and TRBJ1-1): DVKVTQSSRYLVKRTGEKVFLECVQDMDHENMFWYRQDPGLGLRLIYFSYDVKMKEKGDIPEGYSVSREKKERFSLILESASTNQTSMYLCASSLSPRGGDTEAFFGQGTRLTVV.

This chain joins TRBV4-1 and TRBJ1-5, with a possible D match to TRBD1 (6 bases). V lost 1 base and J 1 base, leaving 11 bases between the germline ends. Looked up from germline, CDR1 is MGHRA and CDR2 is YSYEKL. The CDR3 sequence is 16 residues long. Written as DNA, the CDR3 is TGCGCCAGCAGCCAAGCAGGGGATTCAAGCAATCAGCCCCAGCATTTT. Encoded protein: CASSQAGDSSNQPQHF.

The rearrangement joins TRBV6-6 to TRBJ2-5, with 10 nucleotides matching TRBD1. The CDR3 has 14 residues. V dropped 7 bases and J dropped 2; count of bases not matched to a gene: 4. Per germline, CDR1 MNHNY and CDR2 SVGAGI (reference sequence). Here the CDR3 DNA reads TGTGCCAGCAAGCGGGACAGGGGACAAGAGACCCAGTACTTC. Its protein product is CASKRDRGQETQYF.

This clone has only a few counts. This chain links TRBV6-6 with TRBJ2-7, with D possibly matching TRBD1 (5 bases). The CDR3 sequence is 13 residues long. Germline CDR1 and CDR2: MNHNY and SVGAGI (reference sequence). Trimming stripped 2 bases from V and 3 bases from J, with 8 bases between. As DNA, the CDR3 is TGTGCCAGCAGTTACGGGGCCGACTACGAGCAGTACTTC. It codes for CASSYGADYEQYF.

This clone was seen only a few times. The CDR3 protein is CAWSGLGGYSNQPQHF. CDR3 sequence (DNA): TGTGCCTGGAGTGGGCTTGGGGGGTATAGCAATCAGCCCCAGCATTTT. This rearrangement joins TRBV30 to TRBJ1-5; maybe TRBD1 (5 bases). V shed 1 base and J shed 0 bases, with 13 bases lying between them. The CDR3 has 16 residues. Germline V gene lookup returns CDR1 GTSNPN and CDR2 SVGIG (reference sequence).

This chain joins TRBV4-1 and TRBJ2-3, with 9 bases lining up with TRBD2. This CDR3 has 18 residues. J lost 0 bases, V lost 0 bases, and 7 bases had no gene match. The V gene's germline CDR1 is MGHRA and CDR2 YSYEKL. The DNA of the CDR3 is TGCGCCAGCAGCCAAGACGGCGGGGGGGCTTCTAGCACAGATACGCAGTATTTT. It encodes CASSQDGGGASSTDTQYF.

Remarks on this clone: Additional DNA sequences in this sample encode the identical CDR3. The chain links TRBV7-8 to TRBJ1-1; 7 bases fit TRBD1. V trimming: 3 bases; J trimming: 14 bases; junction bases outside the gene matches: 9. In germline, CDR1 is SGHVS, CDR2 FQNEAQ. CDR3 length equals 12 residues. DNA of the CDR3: TGTGCCAGCAGCTTTCAGCAGGGGGGAGCCTTCTTT. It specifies CASSFQQGGAFF.

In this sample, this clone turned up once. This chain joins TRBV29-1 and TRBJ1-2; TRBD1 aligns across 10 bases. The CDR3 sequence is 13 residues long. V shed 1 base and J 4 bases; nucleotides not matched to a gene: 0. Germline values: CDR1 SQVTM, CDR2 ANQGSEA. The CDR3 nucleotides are TGCAGCGTTGAAGGACAGGGGGCCTATGGCTACACCTTC. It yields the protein CSVEGQGAYGYTF.

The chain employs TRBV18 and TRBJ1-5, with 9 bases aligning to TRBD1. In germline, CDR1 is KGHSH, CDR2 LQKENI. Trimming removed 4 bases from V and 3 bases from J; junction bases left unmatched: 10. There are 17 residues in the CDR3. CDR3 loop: CASSLTGGTGSNQPQHF. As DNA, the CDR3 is TGTGCCAGCTCACTAACCGGTGGGACAGGGTCCAATCAGCCCCAGCATTTT.

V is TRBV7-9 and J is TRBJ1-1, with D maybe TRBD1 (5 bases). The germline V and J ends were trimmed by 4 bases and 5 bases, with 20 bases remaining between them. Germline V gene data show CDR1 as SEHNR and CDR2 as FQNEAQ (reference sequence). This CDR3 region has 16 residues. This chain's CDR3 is CASSSAPTVKRTEAFF. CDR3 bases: TGTGCCAGCAGCTCCGCCCCGACAGTAAAAAGGACTGAAGCTTTCTTT.

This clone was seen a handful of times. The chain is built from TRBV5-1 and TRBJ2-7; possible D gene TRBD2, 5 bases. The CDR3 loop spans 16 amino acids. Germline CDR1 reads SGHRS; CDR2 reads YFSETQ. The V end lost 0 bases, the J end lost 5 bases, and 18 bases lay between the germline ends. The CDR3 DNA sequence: TGCGCCAGCAGCTTGGGAGTGTCATTCGGACTCGACGAGCAGTACTTC. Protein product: CASSLGVSFGLDEQYF.

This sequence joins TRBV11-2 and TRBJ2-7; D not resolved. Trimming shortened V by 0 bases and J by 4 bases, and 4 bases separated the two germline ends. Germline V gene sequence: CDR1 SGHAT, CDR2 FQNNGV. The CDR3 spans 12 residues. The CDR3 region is CASSLDGYEQYF. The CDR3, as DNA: TGTGCCAGCAGCTTAGACGGGTACGAGCAGTACTTC.